One sample yielded the 25 T cell receptor beta chains listed below, sequenced in a study of shared clonotypes between healthy human individuals (TCRdb year 2020). The library was made by the immunoSEQ multiplex PCR assay. What TCRdb holds here is the immuneACCESS table cut down to in-frame rearrangements. Part of the clones is not present; checked against another copy, under half of the missing clones reflect an unresolved V gene, and the others are unexplained. The sample records over 2 million clones, just under 95% of which are singletons. The ten top clones hold 0.37% of the sample. Sequencing input: naive CD4+ T cells from PBMCs. The cell subset or site label corresponds to: CD45RA+ positively selected. All receptors derive from a man aged 18 to 35 in good health. Some clones in this sample may be carry-over from other donors' samples.

The CDR3 is CASSPGLPEQFF. CDR3 nucleotide sequence: TGCGCCAGCAGCCCAGGGTTACCTGAGCAGTTCTTC. The chain is built from TRBV5-1 and TRBJ2-1; a possible D gene is TRBD1 (5 bases). Germline V gene sequence: CDR1 SGHRS, CDR2 YFSETQ. V was clipped by 4 bases and J by 9 bases, with 11 bases between them. The CDR3 has 12 residues.

CDR3 nucleotides: TGCGCCAGCAGCTTGGAAGCTAGCAATCAGCCCCAGCATTTT. Its translation: CASSLEASNQPQHF. The chain employs TRBV5-1 and TRBJ1-5, with D unclear. Germline-derived CDR1 and CDR2 are SGHRS and YFSETQ. Trimming removed 0 bases at V and 0 bases at J, with 4 bases between. The CDR3 runs to 14 residues.

The chain has TRBV27 and TRBJ2-1, with TRBD2 matching 10 bases. The CDR3 contains 16 residues. Germline loops: CDR1 MNHEY, CDR2 SMNVEV (reference sequence). With 4 bases clipped from V and 0 bases from J, the junction kept 3 bases outside the gene matches. The CDR3 spells CASSSTSGISYNEQFF. The CDR3 bases are TGTGCCAGCAGTTCCACTAGCGGGATCTCCTACAATGAGCAGTTCTTC.

The chain couples TRBV5-4 to TRBJ2-3; 11 bases agree with TRBD2. CDR3 size: 16 residues. After removal of 0 bases from V and 7 bases from J, the junction contained 7 bases not matched to a gene. Germline V lookup: CDR1 SGHNT, CDR2 YYREEE (reference sequence). The CDR3 sequence is CASSLGTSGRGNTQYF. The CDR3 nucleotides read TGTGCCAGCAGCTTGGGTACTAGCGGGAGAGGGAATACGCAGTATTTT.

V gene TRBV19 combines with J gene TRBJ2-1; 8 nucleotides agree with TRBD2. Germline CDR1 reads LNHDA; CDR2 reads SQIVND (reference sequence). CDR3 length equals 14 residues. V trimming: 5 bases; J trimming: 9 bases; junction bases outside the gene matches: 9. The CDR3 is CASSFPGLGSEQFF. In nucleotides, the CDR3 is TGTGCCAGTAGTTTTCCGGGACTAGGAAGTGAGCAGTTCTTC.

Remarks on this clone: Other DNA sequences in this sample translate to the same CDR3. The V and J genes are TRBV5-1 and TRBJ1-4; possibly TRBD1 for D (5 bases). Germline V lookup: CDR1 SGHRS, CDR2 YFSETQ. Trimming took off 0 bases at V and 4 bases at J, with 10 bases between the two ends. This CDR3 comprises 15 residues. CDR3 loop: CASSLAGTGNEKLFF. DNA of the CDR3: TGCGCCAGCAGCTTGGCAGGGACCGGTAATGAAAAACTGTTTTTT.

The chain employs TRBV6-5 and TRBJ2-3, with D perhaps matching TRBD2 (6 bases). Germline CDR1 and CDR2: MNHEY and SVGAGI. The ends were cut back, 10 bases at V and 7 bases at J, with 12 bases in the middle. This CDR3 is built from 11 residues. In DNA form, the CDR3 reads TGTGCCACCCGGGGGTCCAATACGCAGTATTTT. Its translation is CATRGSNTQYF.

The table lists this clone with a few counts. Other DNA sequences from this sample encode an identical CDR3 as well. The chain couples TRBV2 to TRBJ1-2; the D is unclear. Trimming stripped 2 bases from V and 2 bases from J, with 6 bases between. CDR1 is SNHLY and CDR2 is FYNNEI in the germline V gene. The CDR3 is made up of 13 amino acids. The CDR3 reads CASSENPNYGYTF. DNA of the CDR3: TGTGCCAGCAGTGAAAACCCAAACTATGGCTACACCTTC.

The chain has TRBV11-3 and TRBJ2-1; 13 bases match TRBD2. V lost 5 bases to trimming and J lost 5 bases; unmatched junction nucleotides: 6. The CDR3 length is 16 residues. Germline loops: CDR1 SGHNT, CDR2 YENEEA. CDR3 amino acids: CASSARGLAGNNEQFF. The CDR3 DNA sequence: TGTGCCAGCAGCGCTAGGGGACTAGCGGGAAACAATGAGCAGTTCTTC.

The J gene is TRBJ2-1, the V gene TRBV7-3; D remains unclear. This CDR3 comprises 16 residues. Germline assignment: CDR1 SGHTA and CDR2 FQGTGA. V dropped 1 base and J dropped 10 bases, with 20 bases sitting between them. The CDR3 sequence: CASSLNSPNLENEQFF. The DNA for the CDR3 is TGTGCCAGCAGCTTAAATTCGCCAAACCTGGAAAACGAGCAGTTCTTC.

Details on this clone: A much larger clone differs from this one at a single base, so this may be a read error. Other nucleotide sequences in the sample specify the same CDR3. This rearrangement joins TRBV9 to TRBJ2-1; D is unresolved. V dropped 0 bases and J dropped 0 bases, with 7 bases sitting between them. The germline gives CDR1 SGDLS, CDR2 YYNGEE. There are 15 residues in the CDR3. In nucleotides, the CDR3 is TGTGCCAGCAGCGTAGGGGCGAGCTCCTACAATGAGCAGTTCTTC. Its translation is CASSVGASSYNEQFF.

The chain carries TRBV27 and TRBJ1-5, with D possibly matching TRBD1 (5 bases). Trimming pared 1 base from V and 6 bases from J, leaving 10 bases between. CDR3 length equals 14 residues. The V gene's germline CDR1 is MNHEY and CDR2 SMNVEV (reference sequence). CDR3 in DNA: TGTGCCAGCAGTTTATGGGGGGGTGCTCAGCCCCAGCATTTT. Amino acids: CASSLWGGAQPQHF.

In DNA form, the CDR3 reads TGTGCCAGCAGTTACACCCCAGGTACTGAAAACACTGAAGCTTTCTTT. Translating it yields CASSYTPGTENTEAFF. The rearrangement joins TRBV6-5 to TRBJ1-1; D is unresolved. V was shortened by 2 bases and J by 2 bases, with 15 bases between the two germline ends. The CDR3 contains 16 residues. Germline V CDR1 and CDR2: MNHEY, SVGAGI.

About this clone itself: The identical CDR3 is also encoded by other nucleotide sequences in the sample. The V and J genes are TRBV6-5 and TRBJ2-7, with a weak D call TRBD2 (5 bases). The V gene's germline CDR1 is MNHEY and CDR2 SVGAGI. With 2 bases removed from V and 3 bases from J, the gap between germline ends came to 11 bases. This CDR3 contains 14 residues. CDR3 sequence (DNA): TGTGCCAGCAGTTACAGGACGGGAAACTACGAGCAGTACTTC. Translating it yields CASSYRTGNYEQYF.

This sequence joins TRBV28 and TRBJ2-7, with D possibly matching TRBD2 (5 bases). Germline V gene lookup returns CDR1 MDHEN and CDR2 SYDVKM. The CDR3 is 16 amino acids. Trimming stripped 5 bases from V and 0 bases from J, with 17 bases between. Written as DNA, the CDR3 is TGTGCCAGCAGTCCTGAGGGCCTACCGAGCTCCTACGAGCAGTACTTC. It yields the protein CASSPEGLPSSYEQYF.

This clone was found once. The genes are TRBV5-1 and TRBJ2-1, with D tentatively TRBD2 (6 bases). The CDR3 sequence is 15 residues long. Trimming cost V 2 bases and J 4 bases, with 13 bases left between them. In germline, CDR1 is SGHRS, CDR2 YFSETQ. The CDR3 loop is CASSLSSGLYNEQFF. The CDR3 DNA follows: TGCGCCAGCAGCTTATCGAGCGGACTATACAATGAGCAGTTCTTC.

The J gene is TRBJ2-7, the V gene TRBV18; no clear D. CDR1 and CDR2 (germline): KGHSH, LQKENI. There are 12 residues in the CDR3. The V end lost 6 bases, the J end lost 4 bases, and 10 bases lay between the germline ends. The CDR3 sequence is CASSFDLYEQYF. Here the CDR3 DNA reads TGTGCCAGCTCCTTCGACTTGTACGAGCAGTACTTC.

The chain couples TRBV7-9 to TRBJ1-3; D call uncertain. The CDR3 runs to 13 residues. From germline, CDR1 is SEHNR and CDR2 FQNEAQ (reference sequence). Trimming stripped 4 bases from V and 8 bases from J, with 12 bases between. CDR3 in amino acids: CASSSPERDTIYF. The DNA of the CDR3 is TGTGCCAGCAGCTCACCTGAGAGGGACACCATATATTTT.

In its sample, this clone was seen once. The rearrangement links TRBV5-1 to TRBJ2-7; 13 bases line up with TRBD2. The trim removed 7 bases at V and 6 bases at J, leaving 13 bases unmatched. There are 16 residues in the CDR3. The V gene's germline CDR1 is SGHRS and CDR2 YFSETQ. For the CDR3, the DNA is TGCGCCAGCTCCGGACTAGCGGGAGTCTTCCCGATCGAGCAGTACTTC. It translates to CASSGLAGVFPIEQYF. The whole variable domain, remainder taken from reference TRBV5-1 and TRBJ2-7, is KAGVTQTPRYLIKTRGQQVTLSCSPISGHRSVSWYQQTPGQGLQFLFEYFSETQRNKGNFPGRFSGRQFSNSRSEMNVSTLELGDSALYLCASSGLAGVFPIEQYFGPGTRLTVT.

This chain uses TRBV5-1 with TRBJ2-3; TRBD2 matches at 10 bases. This CDR3 has 16 residues. Unmatched junction bases numbered 7, after V lost 0 bases and J lost 6 bases. Germline V lookup: CDR1 SGHRS, CDR2 YFSETQ. Written as DNA, the CDR3 is TGCGCCAGCAGCTTGGAAAGCGGGAGGGCCCCCGATACGCAGTATTTT. Amino acid sequence: CASSLESGRAPDTQYF.

The chain has TRBV28 and TRBJ2-7; 10 bases line up with TRBD2. Germline loops: CDR1 MDHEN, CDR2 SYDVKM. With 6 bases clipped from V and 4 bases from J, the junction kept 12 bases outside the gene matches. The CDR3 has 16 residues. CDR3 DNA: TGTGCCAGCAGCTTAACGCCTAGCGGGAGAATTTACGAGCAGTACTTC. Residues: CASSLTPSGRIYEQYF.

The rearrangement links TRBV25-1 to TRBJ2-1; D is possibly TRBD2 (6 bases). The CDR3 has 14 residues. V lost 2 bases, J lost 8 bases, and 13 bases lay in between. The V gene's germline CDR1 is MGHDK and CDR2 SYGVNS. The CDR3 region is CASSERTTWDEQFF. For the CDR3, the DNA is TGTGCCAGCAGTGAAAGGACTACCTGGGATGAGCAGTTCTTC.

This rearrangement joins TRBV28 to TRBJ2-7; 7 bases match TRBD1. With V trimmed by 5 bases and J by 0 bases, 7 bases remained unmatched. Germline V lookup: CDR1 MDHEN, CDR2 SYDVKM. This CDR3 is built from 15 residues. The DNA for the CDR3 is TGTGCCAGCAGTCCAGAACGGGACAGCTCCTACGAGCAGTACTTC. It encodes CASSPERDSSYEQYF. The full variable domain, rest sourced from reference TRBV28 and TRBJ2-7, is DVKVTQSSRYLVKRTGEKVFLECVQDMDHENMFWYRQDPGLGLRLIYFSYDVKMKEKGDIPEGYSVSREKKERFSLILESASTNQTSMYLCASSPERDSSYEQYFGPGTRLTVT.

In its sample, this clone was seen once. The rearrangement joins TRBV11-3 to TRBJ2-1; D call uncertain. The CDR3 runs 11 residues. The germline gives CDR1 SGHNT, CDR2 YENEEA. The V end lost 1 base, the J end lost 11 bases, and 6 bases lay between the germline ends. The CDR3 sequence: CASSLVGKQFF. CDR3 DNA: TGTGCCAGCAGCTTAGTTGGAAAGCAGTTCTTC.

J is TRBJ2-7 and V is TRBV28; TRBD2 agrees at 9 bases. Per germline, CDR1 MDHEN and CDR2 SYDVKM. The CDR3 runs 17 residues. V shed 9 bases, J shed 4 bases, and the junction held 19 bases outside the gene matches. CDR3 loop: CASISSSGILSRYEQYF. Written as DNA, the CDR3 is TGTGCCAGTATTTCCTCTAGCGGGATATTATCTCGTTACGAGCAGTACTTC.